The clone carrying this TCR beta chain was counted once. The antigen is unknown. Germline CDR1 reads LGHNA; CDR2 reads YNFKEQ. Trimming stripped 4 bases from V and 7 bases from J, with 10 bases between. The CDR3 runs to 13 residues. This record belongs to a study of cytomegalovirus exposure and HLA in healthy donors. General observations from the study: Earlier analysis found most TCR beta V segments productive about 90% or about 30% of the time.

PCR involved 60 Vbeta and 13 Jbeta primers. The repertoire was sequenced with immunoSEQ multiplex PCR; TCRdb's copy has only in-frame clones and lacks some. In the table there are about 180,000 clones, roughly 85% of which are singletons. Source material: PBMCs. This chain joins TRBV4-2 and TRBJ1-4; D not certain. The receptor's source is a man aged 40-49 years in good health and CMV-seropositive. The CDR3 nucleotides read TGTGCCAGCAGCCCCCAAGAGATTGAAAAACTGTTTTTT. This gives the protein CASSPQEIEKLFF.